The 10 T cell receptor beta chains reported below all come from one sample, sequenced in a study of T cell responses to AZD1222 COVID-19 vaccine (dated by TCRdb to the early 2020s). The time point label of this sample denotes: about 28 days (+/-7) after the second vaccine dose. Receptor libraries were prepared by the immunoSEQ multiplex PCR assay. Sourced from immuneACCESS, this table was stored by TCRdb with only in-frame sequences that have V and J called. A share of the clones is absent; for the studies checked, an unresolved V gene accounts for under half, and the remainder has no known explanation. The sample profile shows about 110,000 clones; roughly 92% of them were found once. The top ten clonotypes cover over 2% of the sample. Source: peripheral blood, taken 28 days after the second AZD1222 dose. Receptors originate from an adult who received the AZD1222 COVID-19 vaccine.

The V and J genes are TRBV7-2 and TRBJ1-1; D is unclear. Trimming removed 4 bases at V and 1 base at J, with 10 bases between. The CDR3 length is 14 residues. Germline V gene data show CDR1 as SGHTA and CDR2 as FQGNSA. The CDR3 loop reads CASSSDGTNTEAFF. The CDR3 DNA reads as TGTGCCAGCAGCTCCGACGGCACGAACACTGAAGCTTTCTTT.

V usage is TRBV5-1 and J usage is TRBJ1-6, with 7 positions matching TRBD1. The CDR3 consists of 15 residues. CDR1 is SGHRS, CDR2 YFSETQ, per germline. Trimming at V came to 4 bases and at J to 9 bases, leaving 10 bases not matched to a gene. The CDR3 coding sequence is TGCGCCAGCAGCACGACAGGGCAAAAGGGTTCACCCCTCCACTTT. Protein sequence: CASSTTGQKGSPLHF.

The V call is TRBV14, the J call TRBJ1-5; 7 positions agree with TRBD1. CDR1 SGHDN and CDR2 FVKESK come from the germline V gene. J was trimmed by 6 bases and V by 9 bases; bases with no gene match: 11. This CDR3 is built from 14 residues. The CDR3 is CASQRTGVLQPQHF. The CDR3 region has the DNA TGTGCCAGTCAGCGGACAGGAGTCCTTCAGCCCCAGCATTTT.

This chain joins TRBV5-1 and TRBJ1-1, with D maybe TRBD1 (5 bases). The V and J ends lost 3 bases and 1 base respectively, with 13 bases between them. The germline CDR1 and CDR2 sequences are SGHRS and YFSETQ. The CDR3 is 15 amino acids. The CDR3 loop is CASSYMQGPNTEAFF. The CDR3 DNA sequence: TGCGCCAGCAGCTATATGCAGGGACCGAACACTGAAGCTTTCTTT.

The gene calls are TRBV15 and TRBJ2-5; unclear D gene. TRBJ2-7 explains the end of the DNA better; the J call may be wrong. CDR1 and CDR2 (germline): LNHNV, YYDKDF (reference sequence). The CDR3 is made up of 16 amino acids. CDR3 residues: CATSRDHEEFSYEQYF. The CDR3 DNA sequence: TGTGCCACCAGCAGAGATCACGAGGAATTCTCCTACGAGCAGTACTTC.

In DNA form, the CDR3 reads TGTGCCAGCAGTTATGACAGTTTCACTGAAGCTTTCTTT. This gives the protein CASSYDSFTEAFF. The gene calls are TRBV6-2 or TRBV6-3 and TRBJ1-1; weak D call: TRBD1 (5 bases). CDR1 is MNHEY, CDR2 SVGEGT, per germline. The CDR3 is 13 amino acids. Trimming stripped 3 bases from V and 4 bases from J, with 9 bases between.

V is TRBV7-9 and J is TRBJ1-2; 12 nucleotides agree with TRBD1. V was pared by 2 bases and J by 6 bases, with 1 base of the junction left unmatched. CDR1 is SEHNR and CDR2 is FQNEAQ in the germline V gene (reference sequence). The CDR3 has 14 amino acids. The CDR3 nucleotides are TGTGCCAGCAGCTTATGGGACAGGGGGCATGGCTACACCTTC. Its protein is CASSLWDRGHGYTF.

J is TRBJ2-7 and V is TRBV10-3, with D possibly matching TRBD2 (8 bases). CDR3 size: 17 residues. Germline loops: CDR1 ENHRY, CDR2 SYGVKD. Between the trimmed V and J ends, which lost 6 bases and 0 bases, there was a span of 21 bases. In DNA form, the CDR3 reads TGTGCCATCAGCTCGGGAGGGGGCAAAGGTAACTCCTACGAGCAGTACTTC. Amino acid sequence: CAISSGGGKGNSYEQYF.

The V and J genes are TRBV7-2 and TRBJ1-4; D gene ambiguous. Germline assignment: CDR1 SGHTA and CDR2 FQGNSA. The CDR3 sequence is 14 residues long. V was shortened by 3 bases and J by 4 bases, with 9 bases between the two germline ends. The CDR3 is CASSFLGFNEKLFF. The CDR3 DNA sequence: TGTGCCAGCAGCTTCTTGGGGTTTAATGAAAAACTGTTTTTT.

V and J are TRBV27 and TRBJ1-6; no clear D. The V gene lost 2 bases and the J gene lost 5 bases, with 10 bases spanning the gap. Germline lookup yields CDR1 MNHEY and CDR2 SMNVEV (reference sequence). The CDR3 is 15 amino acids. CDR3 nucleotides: TGTGCCAGCAGTTTAGAGGAGAGGAATAATTCACCCCTCCACTTT. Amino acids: CASSLEERNNSPLHF.